A single T cell receptor beta chain is shown here with its context. Its antigen has not been determined. No much larger clone is present one base from it, and per-base qualities are unavailable. CDR1 and CDR2, looked up from the germline V gene, are MNHNS and SASEGT. V and J are truncated by 1 base and 1 base respectively, leaving an intervening sequence of 11 bases. The CDR3 spans 15 residues, from the cysteine through the phenylalanine. The read is trimmed to its CDR3 DNA, 45 bases read in frame from base 1. Whole blood was collected in K2EDTA tubes by collaborating institutions according to the institutions' own protocols. Collaborator samples were shipped for TCRbeta analysis as frozen whole blood, isolated PBMCs, or DNA extracted from either sample type. The immunoSEQ Assay, a bias-controlled multiplex PCR, was used to amplify TCRbeta CDR3 regions from genomic DNA. As for the authors' bioinformatics: Nucleated cell counts per sample were estimated from amplification of reference gene primers within the assay. Sequence reads were collapsed and filtered to measure the absolute abundance of every unique TCRbeta CDR3 rearrangement. Productive Simpson clonality was computed per sample as the square root of Simpson's diversity index over productive rearrangements. The table comes from immuneACCESS by way of TCRdb, which keeps in-frame sequences with V and J called. Part of the clones is missing from these tables; in studies checked, under half for an unresolved V gene and the rest for unknown reasons. The V and J calls and clone size come from that table; D and trimming were worked out from the DNA. Within this sample are more than 95,000 clones, with around 74% of them counted one time only. The top ten hold around 5.5% of the sample.

The source of the sample is a study of blood T cell repertoires in COVID-19 (dated by TCRdb to the early 2020s). For context, the study as a whole: The collaborator samples originated in the United States, Italy and Spain and spanned the acute and convalescent phases of COVID-19. The prospective study material was composed of cDNA or gDNA derived from T cells, B-cell-depleted T cells, or PBMCs. Deeply sampled blood TCRbeta repertoires from subjects exposed to, actively infected with, or recovered from COVID-19 were included in the dataset. The repertoires were released in a freely available public database intended as a resource for research on the immune response to SARS-CoV-2. The samples were drawn from the first 160 participants of the ongoing ImmuneRACE study and from 1,200 or so subjects provided by 6 global collaborators. The sample metadata nearly always contained a de-identified subject ID, COVID-19 status, age in years and sex. Where HLA class I and class II types were available, the types were taken from metadata supplied by the sample provider, not from assay-based typing. Results and caveats for the whole study, not just this receptor: The amount of clinical and demographic metadata varied by source and participant and was provided uncurated.

The chain employs TRBV6-1 and TRBJ2-7; a tentative D match to TRBD2 spans 6 bases. This sequence was found in a man in his 60s with acute or convalescent COVID-19. The sequenced sample was peripheral blood. CDR3 region: CASSEGDWGSYEQYF. At the DNA level, the sequence is TGTGCCAGCAGTGAAGGGGACTGGGGTTCCTACGAGCAGTACTTC.